The 22 T cell receptor beta chains in this list originate from one sample, sequenced in a study of control samples from healthy donors and cancer patients. Assay used: immunoSEQ multiplex PCR; TCRdb lists only in-frame clones, some missing. In the table there are some 57,000 clones, 85% to 95% of which are singletons. The sample comprised blood. The source is a man younger than 40 in good health.

The rearrangement uses TRBV30 and TRBJ2-2, with D perhaps TRBD1 (5 bases). The V end was cut by 5 bases, the J end by 0 bases, with 10 bases between. The CDR3 extends over 14 amino acids. Germline values: CDR1 GTSNPN, CDR2 SVGIG (reference sequence). CDR3 coding DNA: TGTGCCTGGGGGTTAGGGGCGAACACCGGGGAGCTGTTTTTT. Its translation is CAWGLGANTGELFF. Full variable domain (remainder filled in from reference TRBV30 and TRBJ2-2): SQTIHQWPATLVQPVGSPLSLECTVEGTSNPNLYWYRQAAGRGLQLLFYSVGIGQISSEVPQNLSASRPQDRQFILSSKKLLLSDSGFYLCAWGLGANTGELFFGEGSRLTVL.

This chain connects TRBV9 to TRBJ2-7; 8 bases map to TRBD1. The CDR3 runs 13 residues. V lost 3 bases to trimming and J lost 7 bases; unmatched junction nucleotides: 6. Germline-derived CDR1 and CDR2 are SGDLS and YYNGEE. The CDR3 DNA sequence: TGTGCCAGCAGCGCCAGGACAGGGCGGGAGCAGTACTTC. Translated, it gives CASSARTGREQYF.

The chain carries TRBV9 and TRBJ2-7, with 13 bases aligning to TRBD2. The CDR3 consists of 14 residues. Germline V CDR1 and CDR2: SGDLS, YYNGEE. The trim removed 4 bases at V and 4 bases at J, leaving 2 bases unmatched. CDR3 region: CASSRTSGSYEQYF. CDR3 DNA: TGTGCCAGCAGCCGGACTAGCGGGAGTTACGAGCAGTACTTC.

This rearrangement joins TRBV6-5 to TRBJ2-1; TRBD2 aligns across 7 bases. V was pared by 5 bases and J by 9 bases, with 1 base of the junction left unmatched. The germline V gene encodes CDR1 MNHEY and CDR2 SVGAGI. The CDR3 is made up of 11 amino acids. CDR3 nucleotide sequence: TGTGCCAGCAGTACTAGCGTTGAGCAGTTCTTC. This encodes CASSTSVEQFF.

The rearrangement joins TRBV6-5 to TRBJ1-4; the D gene is possibly TRBD1 (5 bases). The CDR3 sequence is 14 residues long. Per germline, CDR1 MNHEY and CDR2 SVGAGI. Deletions cut 2 bases from V and 5 bases from J, with 9 bases between. The CDR3 sequence is CASSYRGGNEKLFF. The CDR3 DNA is TGTGCCAGCAGTTACAGGGGCGGGAATGAAAAACTGTTTTTT.

This sequence joins TRBV4-3 and TRBJ1-4; D is unclear. Germline CDR1 and CDR2: LGHNA and YSLEER. V lost 0 bases and J lost 7, with 12 bases in between. The CDR3 contains 15 residues. The CDR3 loop is CASSQESTRAEKLFF. CDR3 nucleotides: TGCGCCAGCAGCCAAGAGTCGACAAGAGCTGAAAAACTGTTTTTT.

The CDR3 DNA is TGTGCCAGCAGCAATGGATGGGACAGGGGGCCGGACACTGAAGCTTTCTTT. It yields the protein CASSNGWDRGPDTEAFF. The chain employs TRBV21-1 and TRBJ1-1; the D call of TRBD1 is as the table states it, not checked on the DNA. TRBV21-1 is termed a pseudogene. The CDR3 totals 17 residues.

The V and J genes are TRBV10-1 and TRBJ2-1; no clear D gene. V shed 3 bases and J shed 2 bases, with 11 bases lying between them. The CDR3 runs to 15 residues. The germline gives CDR1 WNHNN, CDR2 SYGVQD (reference sequence). The DNA for the CDR3 is TGCGCCAGCAGTGACACGGGCGGACCCTACAATGAGCAGTTCTTC. Translation: CASSDTGGPYNEQFF.

This clone was picked up one time. The chain employs TRBV4-3 and TRBJ2-6, with D possibly being TRBD1 or TRBD2 (5 bases each). The CDR3 totals 16 residues. CDR1 and CDR2 from the germline V gene are LGHNA and YSLEER. Trimming left V 0 bases short and J 2 bases short, with 8 bases between. The CDR3 sequence: CASSQERGTGANVLTF. CDR3 DNA sequence: TGCGCCAGCAGCCAAGAGAGGGGTACTGGGGCCAACGTCCTGACTTTC.

The chain couples TRBV5-4 to TRBJ2-1; the D is unclear. CDR1 is SGHNT, CDR2 YYREEE, per germline (reference sequence). The V end was cut by 1 base, the J end by 9 bases, with 5 bases between. The CDR3 runs to 11 residues. In DNA form, the CDR3 reads TGTGCCAGCAGCTTGAACGTTGAGCAGTTCTTC. Translation gives CASSLNVEQFF.

This chain connects TRBV9 to TRBJ2-3, with TRBD1 identical over 7 bases. Germline trimming cut 6 bases from V and 0 bases from J; bases unmatched to any gene: 7. The CDR3 spans 15 residues. Germline V gene data show CDR1 as SGDLS and CDR2 as YYNGEE. The CDR3, as DNA: TGTGCCAGCACGCAGGGACAGACTAGCACAGATACGCAGTATTTT. Its protein product is CASTQGQTSTDTQYF.

The CDR3 nucleotides are TGTGCCAGCAGTGAAGCGGTAGATACGCAGTATTTT. As protein: CASSEAVDTQYF. The rearrangement links TRBV2 to TRBJ2-3; no firm D call. Trimming shortened V by 0 bases and J by 5 bases, and 3 bases separated the two germline ends. The CDR3 covers 12 residues. CDR1 and CDR2 from the germline V gene are SNHLY and FYNNEI.

The chain couples TRBV18 to TRBJ2-1, with D tentatively TRBD1 (6 bases). Trimming took off 4 bases at V and 7 bases at J, with 14 bases between the two ends. CDR1 is KGHSH and CDR2 is LQKENI in the germline V gene. The CDR3 contains 14 residues. The CDR3 DNA follows: TGTGCCAGCTCACTACAGGGAGATGGGAATGAGCAGTTCTTC. Protein sequence: CASSLQGDGNEQFF.

With regard to this clone: Compared with germline, one end of the junction differs, possibly owing to a read error. This rearrangement joins TRBV2 to TRBJ2-7; D might be TRBD1 or TRBD2, each matching 6 bases. The CDR3 sequence is 12 residues long. From germline, CDR1 is SNHLY and CDR2 FYNNEI. The CDR3 nucleotides are TGTGCCAGCAGGGAAGGGGGGTACGAGCAGTACTTC. The encoded protein is CASREGGYEQYF.

The chain carries TRBV6-1 and TRBJ1-1; D remains ambiguous. Germline CDR1 is MNHNS and CDR2 is SASEGT. This CDR3 comprises 14 residues. Trimming removed 3 bases from V and 0 bases from J, with 8 bases in between. In nucleotides, the CDR3 is TGTGCCAGCAGTGAGTTGGGGTTGAACACTGAAGCTTTCTTT. This sequence encodes CASSELGLNTEAFF.

This chain links TRBV10-1 with TRBJ1-5, with D unclear. V gave up 3 bases and J gave up 1 base, with 10 bases separating them. This CDR3 is built from 15 residues. In germline, CDR1 is WNHNN, CDR2 SYGVQD (reference sequence). Written as DNA, the CDR3 is TGCGCCAGCAGTGACCCCCACACAAGCAATCAGCCCCAGCATTTT. This sequence encodes CASSDPHTSNQPQHF.

This chain uses TRBV6-1 with TRBJ2-3; 9 nucleotides line up with TRBD2. This CDR3 spans 19 amino acids. Germline CDR1 MNHNS, CDR2 SASEGT. Unmatched junction bases numbered 11, after V lost 1 base and J lost 0 bases. CDR3 in DNA: TGTGCCAGCAGTGAAGGGTTGCTAGCGGGGAGGGGAAGCACAGATACGCAGTATTTT. Translation gives CASSEGLLAGRGSTDTQYF.

The chain uses TRBV12-3 or TRBV12-4 and TRBJ2-5; D possibly corresponds to TRBD1 (6 bases). The ends were cut back, 4 bases at V and 3 bases at J, with 6 bases in the middle. The CDR3 covers 12 residues. The DNA of the CDR3 is TGTGCCAGCAGTTCAGGGGAAGAGACCCAGTACTTC. Translating it yields CASSSGEETQYF.

This chain links TRBV15 with TRBJ2-3, with D hard to call. The CDR3 is made up of 15 amino acids. Germline assignment: CDR1 LNHNV and CDR2 YYDKDF (reference sequence). V was trimmed by 1 base and J by 2 bases, leaving 10 bases between them. For the CDR3, the DNA is TGTGCCACCAGCAGAGGAACCCAGATCACAGATACGCAGTATTTT. This gives the protein CATSRGTQITDTQYF.

On this clone itself: A read error may produce the germline difference seen at one junction end. This chain uses TRBV7-8 with TRBJ2-7; D gene unclear. Germline V gene sequence: CDR1 SGHVS, CDR2 FQNEAQ. This CDR3 has 11 residues. CDR3 in DNA: TGTGCCAGCAGCTTACGCGGACCCTGGACCTTC. Amino acid sequence: CASSLRGPWTF.

This clone came up once. The chain couples TRBV14 to TRBJ2-1, with 8 bases that match TRBD2. V dropped 5 bases and J dropped 9; count of bases not matched to a gene: 18. This CDR3 has 17 residues. Germline CDR1 is SGHDN and CDR2 is FVKESK. The chain's CDR3 is CASSEVWSAGRGSEQFF. DNA of the CDR3: TGTGCCAGCAGCGAAGTCTGGAGCGCCGGGAGGGGGAGTGAGCAGTTCTTC.

This chain joins TRBV27 and TRBJ2-1; unclear D gene. CDR3 size: 15 residues. Trimming stripped 5 bases from V and 2 bases from J, with 13 bases between. Germline V CDR1 and CDR2: MNHEY, SMNVEV (reference sequence). The DNA of the CDR3 is TGTGCCAGCAGTCCCCTTGCGTCCGCCTACAATGAGCAGTTCTTC. It encodes CASSPLASAYNEQFF.